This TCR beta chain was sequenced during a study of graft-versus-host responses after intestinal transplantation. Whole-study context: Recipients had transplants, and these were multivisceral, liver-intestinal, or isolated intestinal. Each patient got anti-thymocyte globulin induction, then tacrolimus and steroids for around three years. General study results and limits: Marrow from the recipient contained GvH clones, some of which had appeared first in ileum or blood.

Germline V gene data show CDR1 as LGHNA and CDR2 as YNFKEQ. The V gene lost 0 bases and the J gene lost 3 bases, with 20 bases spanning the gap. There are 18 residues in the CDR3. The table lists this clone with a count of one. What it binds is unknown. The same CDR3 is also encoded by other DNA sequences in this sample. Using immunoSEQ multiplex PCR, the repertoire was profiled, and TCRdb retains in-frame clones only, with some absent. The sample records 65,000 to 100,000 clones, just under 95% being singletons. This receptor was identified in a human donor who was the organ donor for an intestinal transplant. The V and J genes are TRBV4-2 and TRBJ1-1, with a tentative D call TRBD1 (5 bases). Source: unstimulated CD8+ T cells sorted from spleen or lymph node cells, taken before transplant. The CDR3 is CASSQDESRGVGDTEAFF. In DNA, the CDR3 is TGTGCCAGCAGCCAAGATGAAAGCCGCGGAGTAGGGGACACTGAAGCTTTCTTT.